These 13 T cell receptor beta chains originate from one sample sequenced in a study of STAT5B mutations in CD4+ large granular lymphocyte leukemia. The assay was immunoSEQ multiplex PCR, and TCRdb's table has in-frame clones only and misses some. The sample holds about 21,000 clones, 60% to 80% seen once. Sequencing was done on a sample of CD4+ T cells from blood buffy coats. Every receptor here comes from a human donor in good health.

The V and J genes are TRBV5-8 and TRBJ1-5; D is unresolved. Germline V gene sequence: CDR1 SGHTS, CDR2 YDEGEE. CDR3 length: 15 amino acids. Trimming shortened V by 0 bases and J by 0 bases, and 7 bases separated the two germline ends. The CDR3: CASSLAGNSNQPQHF. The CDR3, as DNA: TGTGCCAGCAGCTTGGCAGGTAATAGCAATCAGCCCCAGCATTTT. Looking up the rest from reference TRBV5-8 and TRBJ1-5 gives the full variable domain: EAGVTQSPTHLIKTRGQQATLRCSPISGHTSVYWYQQALGLGLQFLLWYDEGEERNRGNFPPRFSGRQFPNYSSELNVNALELEDSALYLCASSLAGNSNQPQHFGDGTRLSIL.

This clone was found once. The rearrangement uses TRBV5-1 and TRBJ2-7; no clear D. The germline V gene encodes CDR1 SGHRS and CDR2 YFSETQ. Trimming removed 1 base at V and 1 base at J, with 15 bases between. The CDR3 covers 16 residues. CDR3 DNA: TGCGCCAGCAGCTTGCGGCCAATATCCTTTTCCTACGAGCAGTACTTC. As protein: CASSLRPISFSYEQYF. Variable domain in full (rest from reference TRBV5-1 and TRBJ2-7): KAGVTQTPRYLIKTRGQQVTLSCSPISGHRSVSWYQQTPGQGLQFLFEYFSETQRNKGNFPGRFSGRQFSNSRSEMNVSTLELGDSALYLCASSLRPISFSYEQYFGPGTRLTVT.

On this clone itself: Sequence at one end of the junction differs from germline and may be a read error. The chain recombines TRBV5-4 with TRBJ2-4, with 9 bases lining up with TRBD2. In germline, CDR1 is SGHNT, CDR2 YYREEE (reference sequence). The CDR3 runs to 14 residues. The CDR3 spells CASTLGTSGNIQYF. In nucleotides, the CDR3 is TGTGCCAGCACCTTGGGTACTAGCGGGAACATTCAGTACTTC. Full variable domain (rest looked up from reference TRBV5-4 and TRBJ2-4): ETGVTQSPTHLIKTRGQQVTLRCSSQSGHNTVSWYQQALGQGPQFIFQYYREEENGRGNFPPRFSGLQFPNYSSELNVNALELDDSALYLCASTLGTSGNIQYFGAGTRLSVL.

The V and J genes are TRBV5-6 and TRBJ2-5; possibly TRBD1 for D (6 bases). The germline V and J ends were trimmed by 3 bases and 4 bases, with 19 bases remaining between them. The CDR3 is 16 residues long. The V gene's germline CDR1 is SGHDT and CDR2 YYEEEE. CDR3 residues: CASSSSATIGGETQYF. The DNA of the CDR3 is TGTGCCAGCAGCTCATCGGCTACTATAGGGGGAGAGACCCAGTACTTC.

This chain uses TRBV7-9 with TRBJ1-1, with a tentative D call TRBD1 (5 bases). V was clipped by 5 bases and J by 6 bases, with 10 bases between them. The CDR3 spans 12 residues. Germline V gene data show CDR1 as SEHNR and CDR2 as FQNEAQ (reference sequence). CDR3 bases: TGTGCCAGCAGCGATCAAGGGGCTGAAGCTTTCTTT. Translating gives CASSDQGAEAFF. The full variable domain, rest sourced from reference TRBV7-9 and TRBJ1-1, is DTGVSQNPRHKITKRGQNVTFRCDPISEHNRLYWYRQTLGQGPEFLTYFQNEAQLEKSRLLSDRFSAERPKGSFSTLEIQRTEQGDSAMYLCASSDQGAEAFFGQGTRLTVV.

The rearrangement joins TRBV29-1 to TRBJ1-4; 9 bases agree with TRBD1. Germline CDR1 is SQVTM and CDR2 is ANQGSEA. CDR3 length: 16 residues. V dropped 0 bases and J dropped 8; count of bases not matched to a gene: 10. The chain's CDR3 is CSVEDRTGETGEKLFF. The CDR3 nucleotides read TGCAGCGTTGAAGATCGGACAGGGGAAACTGGGGAAAAACTGTTTTTT.

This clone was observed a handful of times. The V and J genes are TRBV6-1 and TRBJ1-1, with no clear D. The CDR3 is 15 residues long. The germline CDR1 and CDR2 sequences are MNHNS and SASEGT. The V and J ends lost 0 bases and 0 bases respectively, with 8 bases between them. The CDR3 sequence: CASSEAGGVNTEAFF. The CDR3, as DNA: TGTGCCAGCAGTGAAGCAGGCGGGGTGAACACTGAAGCTTTCTTT.

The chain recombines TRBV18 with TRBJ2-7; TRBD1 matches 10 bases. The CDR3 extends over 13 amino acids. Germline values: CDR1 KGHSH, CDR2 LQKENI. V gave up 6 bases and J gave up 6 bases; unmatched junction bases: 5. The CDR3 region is CASSPGQGFEQYF. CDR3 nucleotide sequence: TGTGCCAGCTCGCCGGGACAGGGGTTCGAGCAGTACTTC. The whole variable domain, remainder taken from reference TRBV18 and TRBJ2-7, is NAGVMQNPRHLVRRRGQEARLRCSPMKGHSHVYWYRQLPEEGLKFMVYLQKENIIDESGMPKERFSAEFPKEGPSILRIQQVVRGDSAAYFCASSPGQGFEQYFGPGTRLTVT.

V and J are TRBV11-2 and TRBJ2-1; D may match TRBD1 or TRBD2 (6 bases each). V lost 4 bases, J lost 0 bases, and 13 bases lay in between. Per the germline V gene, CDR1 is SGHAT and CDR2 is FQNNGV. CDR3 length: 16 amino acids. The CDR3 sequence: CASSSRGVSSYNEQFF. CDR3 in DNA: TGTGCCAGCAGCTCGAGGGGGGTTAGCTCCTACAATGAGCAGTTCTTC.

The CDR3 sequence: CASSEGGSTGELFF. The CDR3 DNA follows: TGTGCCAGCAGCGAAGGGGGGAGCACCGGGGAGCTGTTTTTT. The V gene is TRBV7-8, the J gene TRBJ2-2; possibly TRBD1 or TRBD2 for D (6 bases each). CDR1 is SGHVS and CDR2 is FQNEAQ in the germline V gene. This CDR3 contains 14 residues. Trimming shortened V by 5 bases and J by 4 bases, and 11 bases separated the two germline ends.

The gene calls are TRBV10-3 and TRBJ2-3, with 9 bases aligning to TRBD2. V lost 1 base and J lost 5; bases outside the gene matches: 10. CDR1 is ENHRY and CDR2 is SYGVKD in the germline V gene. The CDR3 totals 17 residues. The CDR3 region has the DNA TGTGCCATCAGTGAGTGGCCGGGACTAGCAGAAGGAGATACGCAGTATTTT. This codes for CAISEWPGLAEGDTQYF.

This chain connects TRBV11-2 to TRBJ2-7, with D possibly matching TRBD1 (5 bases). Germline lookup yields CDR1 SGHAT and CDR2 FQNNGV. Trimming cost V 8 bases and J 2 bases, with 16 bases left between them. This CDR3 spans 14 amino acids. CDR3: CASEPGLLPYEQYF. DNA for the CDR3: TGTGCCAGCGAACCAGGGCTGTTACCCTACGAGCAGTACTTC. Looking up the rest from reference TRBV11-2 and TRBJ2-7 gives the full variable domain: EAGVAQSPRYKIIEKRQSVAFWCNPISGHATLYWYQQILGQGPKLLIQFQNNGVVDDSQLPKDRFSAERLKGVDSTLKIQPAKLEDSAVYLCASEPGLLPYEQYFGPGTRLTVT.

For the CDR3, the DNA is TGTGCCAGCAGTGGGGACAGGGGGGAGTCTGGGGCCAACGTCCTGACTTTC. It codes for CASSGDRGESGANVLTF. The rearrangement links TRBV6-1 to TRBJ2-6, with 11 bases lining up with TRBD1. This CDR3 is built from 17 residues. Germline V lookup: CDR1 MNHNS, CDR2 SASEGT. J lost 1 base, V lost 4 bases, and 3 bases had no gene match.